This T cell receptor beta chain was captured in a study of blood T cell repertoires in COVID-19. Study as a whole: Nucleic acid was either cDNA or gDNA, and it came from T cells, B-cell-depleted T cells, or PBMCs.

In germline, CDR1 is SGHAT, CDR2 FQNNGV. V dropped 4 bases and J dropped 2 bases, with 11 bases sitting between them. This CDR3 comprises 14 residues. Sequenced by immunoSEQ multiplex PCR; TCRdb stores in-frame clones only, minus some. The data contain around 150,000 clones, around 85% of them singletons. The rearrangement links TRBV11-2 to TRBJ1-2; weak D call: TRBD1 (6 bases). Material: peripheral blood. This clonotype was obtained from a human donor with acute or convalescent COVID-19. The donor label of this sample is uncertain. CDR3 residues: CASSWGPVNYGYTF. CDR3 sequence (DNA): TGTGCCAGCAGCTGGGGGCCCGTCAACTATGGCTACACCTTC. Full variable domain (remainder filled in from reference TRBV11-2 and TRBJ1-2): EAGVAQSPRYKIIEKRQSVAFWCNPISGHATLYWYQQILGQGPKLLIQFQNNGVVDDSQLPKDRFSAERLKGVDSTLKIQPAKLEDSAVYLCASSWGPVNYGYTFGSGTRLTVV.